The rows below give T cell receptor beta chains drawn from one sample of a study of shared clonotypes between healthy human individuals. This table comes from immunoSEQ multiplex PCR, and its TCRdb copy is limited to in-frame clones, with some not included. The data contain about 1.1 million clones, around three quarters of them seen just once; the ten biggest clones take up around 0.61%. The sequenced sample consisted of memory CD4+ T cells from PBMCs. These receptor sequences come from a man aged 18 to 35 in good health. Some clones in this sample may be carry-over from other donors' samples. Both conserved end residues are part of each CDR3. D genes are given only for firm matches. Clone size is shown for a subset of rows, as once, few, many or a class of expanded clone.

J gene | clone size | V gene | D gene | CDR3 DNA | CDR3 protein
TRBJ2-3 | - | TRBV19 | - | TGTGCCAGCCCCAAGGTGGAGAGGGGGGAGGCCACAGATACGCAGTATTTT | CASPKVERGEATDTQYF
TRBJ2-3 | - | TRBV10-3 | - | TGTGCCATCAGTGAGTGGCCGACCACAGATACGCAGTATTTT | CAISEWPTTDTQYF
TRBJ2-2 | - | TRBV5-1 | - | TGCGCCAGCAGCTTGGATGGGAACACCGGGGAGCTGTTTTTT | CASSLDGNTGELFF
TRBJ1-2 | - | TRBV4-3 | - | TGCGCCAGCAGCCAAGACAGGAATTATGGCTACACCTTC | CASSQDRNYGYTF
TRBJ2-5 | - | TRBV5-4 | - | TGTGCCAGCAGCCGCTCCTCAGGGTCCCAAGAGACCCAGTACTTC | CASSRSSGSQETQYF
TRBJ2-3 | - | TRBV9 | - | TGTGCCGGAACGGTCGGCGGGCTAGTTATACATACGCAGTATTTT | CAGTVGGLVIHTQYF
TRBJ1-2 | - | TRBV7-9 | - | TGTGCCAGCAGCCCGGACAGTTTACCCTATGGCTACACCTTC | CASSPDSLPYGYTF
TRBJ2-5 | - | TRBV2 | TRBD2 | TGTGCCAGCAGTGCCGGGACTAGCGGAGGGACCAGGGAGACCCAGTACTTC | CASSAGTSGGTRETQYF
TRBJ2-2 | - | TRBV7-3 | - | TGTGCCAGCAGCTTAAACGCGGGGGCTATATCCGGGGAGCTGTTTTTT | CASSLNAGAISGELFF
TRBJ2-7 | many | TRBV5-1 | TRBD1 | TGCGCCAGCAGCACAGCACAGGGGGGCTACGAGCAGTACTTC | CASSTAQGGYEQYF
TRBJ1-3 | once | TRBV5-1 | TRBD1 | TGCGCCAGCAGCTTGGACCCGGGACAGGGGAGTGGAAACACCATATATTTT | CASSLDPGQGSGNTIYF
TRBJ1-4 | - | TRBV28 | - | TGTGCCAGCAGTCAGGGGCCAACTAATGAAAAACTGTTTTTT | CASSQGPTNEKLFF
TRBJ2-1 | medium-sized | TRBV14 | TRBD1 | TGTGCCAGCAGTCTTTACCGGGACAGGGAATACAATGAGCAGTTCTTC | CASSLYRDREYNEQFF
TRBJ1-1 | - | TRBV7-8 | - | TGTGCCAGCAAAGCACAGGGGAACACTGAAGCTTTCTTT | CASKAQGNTEAFF
TRBJ1-4 | - | TRBV4-1 | - | TGCGCCAGCAGCCAAAAACGGGGGGTGGGGGATGAAAAACTGTTTTTT | CASSQKRGVGDEKLFF
TRBJ1-4 | - | TRBV18 | - | TGTGCCAGCTCACCCATCCCGCACCCGTCAACTAATGAAAAACTGTTTTTT | CASSPIPHPSTNEKLFF
TRBJ2-3 | few | TRBV9 | - | TGTGCCAGCAGCCCCCATACCGGGGAGACTACGCAGTATTTT | CASSPHTGETTQYF
TRBJ1-3 | once | TRBV28 | - | TGTGCCAGCAGCCCTCCGGGGTTGTTGGGGCCTGGAAACACCATATATTTT | CASSPPGLLGPGNTIYF
TRBJ1-4 | - | TRBV5-5 | - | TGTGCCAGCAGCTTGGGGCAGCTTCGGTCACGGGAAAAACTGTTTTTT | CASSLGQLRSREKLFF
TRBJ1-3 | once | TRBV5-1 | - | TGCGCCAGCAGCTTTACGCAGGGTTCTTCTGGAAACACCATATATTTT | CASSFTQGSSGNTIYF
TRBJ2-1 | - | TRBV7-3 | TRBD2 | TGTGCCAGCAGCTTGCTAGCGGCAAATGAGCAGTTCTTC | CASSLLAANEQFF
TRBJ2-1 | many | TRBV11-3 | - | TGTGCCAGCAGCTTATCAGGGGCGATGAACTCCTACAATGAGCAGTTCTTC | CASSLSGAMNSYNEQFF
TRBJ1-5 | - | TRBV28 | - | TGTGCCAGCAGTTCTTATGGGGCCCCACCGGGACACCGAGAGTATAGCAATCAGCCCCAGCATTTT | CASSSYGAPPGHREYSNQPQHF